This entry is about one TCR beta chain. Sequencing was performed with immunoSEQ multiplex PCR; in TCRdb, only in-frame clones are kept and a portion is missing. The sample carries about 79,000 clones, over 85% recorded once. This specimen belongs to a study of control samples from healthy donors and cancer patients. Looked up from germline, CDR1 is ENHRY and CDR2 is SYGVKD. This CDR3 has 14 residues. Trimming cost V 3 bases and J 6 bases, with 14 bases left between them. The source of this sequence is a woman in her thirties or forties with lung cancer. The chain joins TRBV10-3 to TRBJ1-1, with a weak D call TRBD1 (5 bases). The sample comprised PBMCs. The CDR3 loop reads CAISDKGEPSEAFF. CDR3 nucleotides: TGTGCCATCAGTGATAAAGGGGAACCTTCTGAAGCTTTCTTT.